One and the same sample provided the 6 T cell receptor beta chains below, sequenced in a study of T cells after yellow fever vaccination. One entry per CDR3 protein, called by TCRdb with MiXCR from the 5' RACE reads. The repertoire consists of 240,000 or so distinct CDR3 sequences, with 6.9% occurring once and the leading ten covering approximately 0.87%. The specimen comprised CD4+ T cells sorted from PBMCs, sampled 15 days after the yellow fever booster vaccination. The origin of the receptors is a man aged 25-45 years who received the YFV17D yellow fever vaccine.

This clonotype has just a few counts. The rearrangement joins TRBV20-1 to TRBJ2-1, with 8 bases aligning to TRBD2. Germline CDR1 is DFQATT and CDR2 is SNEGSKA (reference sequence). The CDR3 has 15 residues. V lost 1 base to trimming and J lost 6 bases; unmatched junction nucleotides: 8. CDR3 sequence: CSARGGTSQGNEQFF. CDR3 nucleotide sequence: TGCAGTGCTAGAGGCGGGACTAGTCAGGGCAATGAGCAGTTCTTC.

The table lists this clonotype with a few counts. The chain recombines TRBV7-2 with TRBJ2-1, with no clear D. The CDR3 spans 13 residues. Trimming left V 8 bases short and J 10 bases short, with 18 bases between. The germline V gene encodes CDR1 SGHTA and CDR2 FQGNSA. The CDR3 here is CASATFQVGEQFF. The DNA of the CDR3 is TGTGCCAGCGCTACCTTTCAGGTGGGCGAGCAGTTCTTC.

This clonotype was counted ten times or more. The chain couples TRBV5-1 to TRBJ2-1; no clear D gene. Per germline, CDR1 SGHRS and CDR2 YFSETQ. V lost 2 bases, J lost 2 bases, and 11 bases lay in between. The CDR3 is 15 residues long. This CDR3 is CASSLSWTAYNEQFF. CDR3 bases: TGCGCCAGCAGCTTAAGCTGGACCGCCTACAATGAGCAGTTCTTC.

In this sample, this clonotype turned up a few times. This chain links TRBV7-9 with TRBJ1-2; no definite D call. Trimming shortened V by 1 base and J by 4 bases, and 16 bases separated the two germline ends. Per germline, CDR1 SEHNR and CDR2 FQNEAQ (reference sequence). This CDR3 contains 16 residues. CDR3 loop: CASSLVGAGGSYGYTF. CDR3 coding DNA: TGTGCCAGCAGCTTAGTCGGTGCGGGTGGCAGCTATGGCTACACCTTC. The entire variable domain, with the rest obtained from reference TRBV7-9 and TRBJ1-2, is as follows: DTGVSQNPRHKITKRGQNVTFRCDPISEHNRLYWYRQTLGQGPEFLTYFQNEAQLEKSRLLSDRFSAERPKGSFSTLEIQRTEQGDSAMYLCASSLVGAGGSYGYTFGSGTRLTVV.

There are a few counts of this clonotype. The chain recombines TRBV5-1 with TRBJ2-7; 8 bases fit TRBD1. Germline V CDR1 and CDR2: SGHRS, YFSETQ. The CDR3 is made up of 13 amino acids. Unmatched junction bases numbered 6, after V lost 4 bases and J lost 6 bases. For the CDR3, the DNA is TGCGCCAGCAGCCGGGACAGGCTCGGCGAGCAGTACTTC. Residues: CASSRDRLGEQYF.

This clonotype was recorded many times. The chain uses TRBV29-1 and TRBJ2-2; the match to TRBD1 covers 8 bases. Germline V lookup: CDR1 SQVTM, CDR2 ANQGSEA. The CDR3 spans 16 residues. V shed 0 bases and J 2 bases; nucleotides not matched to a gene: 5. Written as DNA, the CDR3 is TGCAGCGTTGAAGATCTCAGGGGGCTTAACACCGGGGAGCTGTTTTTT. It is translated as CSVEDLRGLNTGELFF.